The clone carrying this T cell receptor beta chain was picked up a small number of times. Germline CDR1 reads DFQATT; CDR2 reads SNEGSKA (reference sequence). The CDR3 extends over 13 amino acids. Trimming removed 6 bases from V and 5 bases from J; junction bases left unmatched: 7. The data originate from a study of patients and donors after allogeneic stem cell transplantation. MiXCR was run by TCRdb on the RT-PCR reads, yielding one entry per CDR3 protein. The profile shows about 410,000 distinct CDR3 sequences, approximately 16% of them singletons. The origin of this receptor is a human donor who was either an allogeneic HSCT recipient or a stem cell or donor lymphocyte infusion donor (not recorded which). It is not recorded whose cells these are; they may come from a transplant donor. The chain couples TRBV20-1 to TRBJ1-5; TRBD1 matches at 7 bases. The specimen sequenced was blood, either unsorted or a sorted T cell fraction (not recorded which). In nucleotides, the CDR3 is TGCAGTGCAACCCCGGACAGGTATCAGCCCCAGCATTTT. This encodes CSATPDRYQPQHF.